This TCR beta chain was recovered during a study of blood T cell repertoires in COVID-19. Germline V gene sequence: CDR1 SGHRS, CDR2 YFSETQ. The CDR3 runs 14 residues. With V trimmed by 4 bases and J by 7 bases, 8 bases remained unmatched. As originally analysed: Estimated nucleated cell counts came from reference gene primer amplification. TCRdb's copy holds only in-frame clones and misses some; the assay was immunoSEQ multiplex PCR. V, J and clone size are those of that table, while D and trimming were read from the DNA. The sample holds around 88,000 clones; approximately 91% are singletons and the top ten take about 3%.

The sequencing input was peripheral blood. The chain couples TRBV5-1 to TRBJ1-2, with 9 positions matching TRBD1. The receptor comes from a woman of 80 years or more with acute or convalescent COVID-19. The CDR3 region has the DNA TGCGCCAGCAGCGTAACTACAGGGGGCGCTGGCTACACCTTC. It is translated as CASSVTTGGAGYTF.